The T cell receptor beta chain described here comes from a study of CD8 T cells in Susac syndrome. As for the study in general: At the time of blood draw, patients with Susac syndrome were therapy-naive, receiving corticosteroids, or receiving intravenous immunoglobulin alone.

The RNA input was 0.5 to 1 ug, and it was reverse transcribed with random hexamers. Each CDR3 protein gets one entry after TCRdb re-called the immunoSEQ multiplex PCR reads with MiXCR. The data contain tens of thousands of distinct CDR3 sequences, approximately 96% of them singletons. Per germline, CDR1 KGHDR and CDR2 SFDVKD. This CDR3 has 14 amino acids. Trimming pared 1 base from V and 7 bases from J, leaving 12 bases between. Concerning this clonotype: Antigen: not known.

Notes on the study in general: Among active patients and in TEMRA cells, CD8+ clonal expansion in Susac reached its peak. The study identified sixteen and five Susac-specific public clones in total CD8+ and CD8+ TEMRA repertoires.

The chain recombines TRBV24-1 with TRBJ2-5; possible D gene TRBD1, 5 bases. The sequencing sample was made of CD8+ T cells from PBMCs. This sequence originates from a human donor with Susac syndrome. The CDR3 here is CATSDFDSPRTQYF. Written as DNA, the CDR3 is TGTGCCACCAGTGATTTTGACAGCCCGAGGACCCAGTACTTC.